This T cell receptor (beta chain) comes out of a study of T cell clonotyping in hematopoietic cell transplantation. Findings of the study overall: CD4 and CD8 repertoire contributions could not be separated without sorting.

CDR3 size: 14 residues. The V and J ends lost 6 bases and 4 bases respectively, with 16 bases between them. Germline V lookup: CDR1 MNHNY, CDR2 SVGAGI (reference sequence). This clone was recorded only once. Its antigen is as yet unknown. Data came from immunoSEQ multiplex PCR; TCRdb stores just in-frame clones and leaves some out. The sample contains roughly 2,000 clones, about four fifths of which appear only once. The sequencing here drew on peripheral blood mononuclear cells, taken 30 days after allogeneic stem cell transplant. V usage is TRBV6-6 and J usage is TRBJ2-7, with D perhaps matching TRBD2 (6 bases). The TCR was taken from a male patient between 45 and 60 years old who had an allogeneic stem cell transplant from an unrelated donor, so the T cells may come from the graft donor. Some clones in this sample may be carry-over from other donors' samples. CDR3 in amino acids: CASRPGGSRYEQYF. The CDR3 DNA follows: TGTGCCAGCAGACCCGGGGGTAGTAGGTACGAGCAGTACTTC.